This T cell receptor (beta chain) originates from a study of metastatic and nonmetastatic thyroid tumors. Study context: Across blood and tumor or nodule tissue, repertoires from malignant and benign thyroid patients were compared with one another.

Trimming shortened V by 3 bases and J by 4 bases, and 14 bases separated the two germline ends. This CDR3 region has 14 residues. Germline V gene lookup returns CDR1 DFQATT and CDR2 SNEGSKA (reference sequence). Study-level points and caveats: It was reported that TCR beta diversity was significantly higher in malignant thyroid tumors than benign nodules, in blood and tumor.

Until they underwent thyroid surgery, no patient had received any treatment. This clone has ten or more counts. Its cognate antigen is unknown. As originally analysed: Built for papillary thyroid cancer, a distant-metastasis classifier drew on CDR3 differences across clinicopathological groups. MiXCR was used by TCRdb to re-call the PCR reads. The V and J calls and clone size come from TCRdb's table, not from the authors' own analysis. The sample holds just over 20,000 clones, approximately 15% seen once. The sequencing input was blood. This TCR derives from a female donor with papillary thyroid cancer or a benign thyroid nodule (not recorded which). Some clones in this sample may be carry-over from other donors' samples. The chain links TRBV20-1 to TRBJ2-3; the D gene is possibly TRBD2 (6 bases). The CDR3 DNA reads TGCAGTGCTAGTAGCCCGGGCGGGGCAGATACGCAGTATTTT. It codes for CSASSPGGADTQYF.